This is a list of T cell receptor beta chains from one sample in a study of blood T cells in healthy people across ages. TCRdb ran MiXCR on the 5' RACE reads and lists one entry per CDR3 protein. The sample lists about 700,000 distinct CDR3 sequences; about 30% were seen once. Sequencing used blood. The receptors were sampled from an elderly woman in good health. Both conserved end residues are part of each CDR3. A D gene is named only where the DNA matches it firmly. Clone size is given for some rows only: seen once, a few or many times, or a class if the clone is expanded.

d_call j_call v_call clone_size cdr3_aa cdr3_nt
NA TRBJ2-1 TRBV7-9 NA CASSLSPGNNEQFF TGTGCCAGCAGCTTAAGCCCTGGGAACAATGAGCAGTTCTTC
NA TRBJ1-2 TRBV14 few CASSRSRQLGYGYTF TGTGCCAGCAGCCGTTCTAGACAGTTGGGGTATGGCTACACCTTC
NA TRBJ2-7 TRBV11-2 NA CASSLVPPQYEQYF TGTGCCAGCAGCTTAGTCCCCCCACAATACGAGCAGTACTTC
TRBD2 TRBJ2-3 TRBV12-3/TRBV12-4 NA CASSLGAALAGAADTQYF TGTGCCAGCAGTTTAGGGGCCGCGCTAGCGGGGGCCGCAGATACGCAGTATTTT
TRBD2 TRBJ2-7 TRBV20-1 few CSAHTSGMYEQYF TGCAGTGCCCATACTAGCGGGATGTACGAGCAGTACTTC
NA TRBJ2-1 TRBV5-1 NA CASSTGLFSSYNEQFF TGCGCCAGCAGTACGGGCCTCTTCAGCTCCTACAATGAGCAGTTCTTC
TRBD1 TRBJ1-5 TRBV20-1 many CSAQRGQGGNQPQHF TGCAGTGCTCAACGTGGACAGGGAGGCAATCAGCCCCAGCATTTT
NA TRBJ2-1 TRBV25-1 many CASNSDRTNEQFF TGTGCCAGCAATTCAGACAGGACCAATGAGCAGTTCTTC
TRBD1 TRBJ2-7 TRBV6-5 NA CASSPGQGRHEQYF TGTGCCAGCAGCCCGGGACAGGGCCGTCACGAGCAGTACTTC
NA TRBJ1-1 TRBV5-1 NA CASRSQGRGTEAFF TGCGCCAGCAGATCACAGGGACGCGGGACTGAAGCTTTCTTT
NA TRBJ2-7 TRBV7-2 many CASSLGPGSTWEQYF TGTGCCAGCAGCTTAGGTCCGGGTTCTACGTGGGAGCAGTACTTC
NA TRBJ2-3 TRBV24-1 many CATSDGKGLSSTDTQYF TGTGCCACCAGTGACGGGAAGGGTCTCTCTAGCACAGATACGCAGTATTTT
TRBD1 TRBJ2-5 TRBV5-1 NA CASSQGTGRLYEQHF TGCGCCAGCAGTCAGGGGACAGGGAGATTGTACGAGCAGCACTTC
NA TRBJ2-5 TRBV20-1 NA CSASDRPETQYF TGCAGTGCTAGTGACAGGCCAGAGACCCAGTACTTC
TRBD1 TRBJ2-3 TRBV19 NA CASEGTGYTDTQYF TGTGCCAGTGAAGGGACAGGGTACACAGATACGCAGTATTTT
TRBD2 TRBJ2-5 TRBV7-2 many CASSLRASGRETQYF TGTGCCAGCAGCTTACGGGCTAGCGGACGAGAGACCCAGTACTTC
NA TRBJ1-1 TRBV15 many CATSEDINTEAFF TGTGCCACCAGCGAGGACATTAACACTGAAGCTTTCTTT
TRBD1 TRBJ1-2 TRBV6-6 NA CASSYSTPDRGVGYTF TGTGCCAGCAGTTACTCGACCCCTGACAGGGGGGTGGGCTACACCTTT
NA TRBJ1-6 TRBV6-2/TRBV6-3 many CASSYESGGNSPLHF TGTGCCAGCAGTTACGAGTCAGGAGGTAATTCACCCCTCCACTTT
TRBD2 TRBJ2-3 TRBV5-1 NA CASSLGGLAGGSSTDTQYF TGCGCCAGCAGCTTGGGCGGACTAGCGGGTGGATCTAGCACAGATACGCAGTATTTT
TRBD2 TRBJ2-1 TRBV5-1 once CASSLEGTSAYNEQFF TGCGCCAGCAGCTTGGAAGGGACTAGCGCCTACAATGAGCAGTTCTTC
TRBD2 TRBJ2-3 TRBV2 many CASSEEGLAGGTDTQYF TGTGCCAGCAGTGAAGAGGGACTAGCGGGGGGCACAGATACGCAGTATTTT
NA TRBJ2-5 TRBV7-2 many CASSPKGTQYF TGTGCCAGCAGCCCTAAGGGGACCCAGTACTTC
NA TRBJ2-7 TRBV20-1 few CSARRMDVTYEQYF TGCAGTGCTAGAAGGATGGATGTGACCTACGAGCAGTACTTC
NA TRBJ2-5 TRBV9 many CASSVASAGLGEQYF TGTGCCAGCAGCGTAGCTTCCGCAGGGCTGGGGGAGCAGTACTTC
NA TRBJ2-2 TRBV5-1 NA CASSLFQGPTGELFF TGCGCCAGCAGCTTGTTCCAGGGGCCCACCGGGGAGCTGTTTTTT
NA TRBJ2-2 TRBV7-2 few CASSFRQGGTGELFF TGTGCCAGCAGTTTTCGGCAGGGAGGCACCGGGGAGCTGTTTTTT
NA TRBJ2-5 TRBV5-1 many CASSQGGDQETQYF TGCGCCAGCAGCCAGGGGGGGGACCAAGAGACCCAGTACTTC
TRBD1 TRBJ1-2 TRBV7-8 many CASSSIRGHGYTF TGTGCCAGCAGCTCTATAAGGGGGCACGGCTACACCTTC
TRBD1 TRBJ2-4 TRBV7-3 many CASSLNPGQGVQYF TGTGCCAGCAGCTTAAACCCGGGACAGGGAGTTCAGTACTTC
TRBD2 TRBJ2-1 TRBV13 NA CASSSIRGDSHNEQFF TGTGCCAGCAGCTCCATCCGGGGGGATAGCCACAATGAGCAGTTCTTC
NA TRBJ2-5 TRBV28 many CASSLPAGETQYF TGTGCCAGCAGTTTACCAGCAGGGGAGACCCAGTACTTC
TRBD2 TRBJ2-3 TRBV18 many CASSPVAGGRDTQYF TGTGCCAGCTCACCGGTAGCGGGGGGGCGAGATACGCAGTATTTT
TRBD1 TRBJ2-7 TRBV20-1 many CSALTGASYEQYF TGCAGTGCCCTGACAGGGGCGTCCTACGAGCAGTACTTC
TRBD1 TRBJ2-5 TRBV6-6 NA CASSWGQPAGETQYF TGTGCCAGCAGTTGGGGACAGCCGGCAGGGGAGACCCAGTACTTC
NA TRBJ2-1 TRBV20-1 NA CSASYTDEQFF TGCAGTGCTAGTTATACGGATGAGCAGTTCTTC